Detailed here is one TCR beta chain. As yet, its antigen is unknown. The data derive from a study of graft-versus-host responses after intestinal transplantation. The table came from immunoSEQ multiplex PCR; TCRdb's copy has only in-frame clones and leaves some out. The sample lists over 45,000 clones, around 92% occurring once. The CDR3 is 14 amino acids. V was clipped by 3 bases and J by 7 bases, with 16 bases between them. Germline CDR1 and CDR2: KGHSH and LQKENI. Study-level results: High graft-versus-host to host-versus-graft clonal ratios were seen in allografts of patients with graft-donor T cell macrochimerism.

V and J are TRBV18 and TRBJ2-7; D perhaps matches TRBD2 (5 bases). This sequence originates from a human donor who was the organ donor for an intestinal transplant. The sample consisted of unstimulated CD4+ T cells sorted from spleen or lymph node cells, taken before transplant. DNA for the CDR3: TGTGCCAGCTCACCCCAAGCCCTCACGGGGGAGCAGTACTTC. It translates to CASSPQALTGEQYF.